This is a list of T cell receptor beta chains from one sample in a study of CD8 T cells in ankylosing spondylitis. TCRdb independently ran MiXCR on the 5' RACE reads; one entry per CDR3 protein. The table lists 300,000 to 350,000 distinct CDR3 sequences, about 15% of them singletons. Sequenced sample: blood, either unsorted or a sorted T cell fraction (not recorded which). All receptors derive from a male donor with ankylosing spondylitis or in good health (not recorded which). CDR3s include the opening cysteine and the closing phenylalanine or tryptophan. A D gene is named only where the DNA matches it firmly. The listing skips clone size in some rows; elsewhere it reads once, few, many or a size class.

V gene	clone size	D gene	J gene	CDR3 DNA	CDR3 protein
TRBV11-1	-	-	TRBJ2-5	TGTGCCAGCAGCTTAGGTGCGGTAGGCCAAGAGACCCAGTACTTC	CASSLGAVGQETQYF
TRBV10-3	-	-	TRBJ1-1	TGTGCCATCAGCGTAGGGTTTCCCGAAGGGGTAGGCACTGAAGCTTTCTTT	CAISVGFPEGVGTEAFF
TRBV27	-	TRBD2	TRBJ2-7	TGTGCCAGCAGTTCTAGCGGGGGGGACCTCTACGAGCAGTACTTC	CASSSSGGDLYEQYF
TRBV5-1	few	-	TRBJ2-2	TGCGCCAGCAGGGCAGGGTTCGAGTCCGGGGAGCTGTTTTTT	CASRAGFESGELFF
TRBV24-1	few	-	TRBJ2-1	TGTGCCACCAGTGACCCCACAGGGTCAATCTACAATGAGCAGTTCTTC	CATSDPTGSIYNEQFF
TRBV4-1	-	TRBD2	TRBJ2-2	TGCGCCAGCAGCCACCTCCTAGCGGGACCCACCGGGGAGCTGTTTTTT	CASSHLLAGPTGELFF
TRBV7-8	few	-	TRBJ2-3	TGTGCCAGCAGCTTAGACAGGGCCCACACAGATACGCAGTATTTT	CASSLDRAHTDTQYF
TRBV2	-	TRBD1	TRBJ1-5	TGTGCCAGCGCGGGGACAGGGGGTAATCAGCCCCAGCATTTT	CASAGTGGNQPQHF
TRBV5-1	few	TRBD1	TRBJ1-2	TGCGCCAGCAGGGACGGGACAGGGGAAAATGGCTACACCTTC	CASRDGTGENGYTF
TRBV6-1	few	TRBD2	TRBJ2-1	TGTGCCAGCAGACACAGGAGTAGCGGGAACTCCTACAATGAGCAGTTCTTC	CASRHRSSGNSYNEQFF
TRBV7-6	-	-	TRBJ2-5	TGTGCCAGCAGCTTTGTAGCGGAACAAGAGACCCAGTACTTC	CASSFVAEQETQYF
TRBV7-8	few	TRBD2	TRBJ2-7	TGTGCCAGCAGCTTAGCGAGAGGACTAGCAATCGAGCAGTACTTC	CASSLARGLAIEQYF
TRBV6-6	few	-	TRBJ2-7	TGTGCCAGCAGTTCCGGAGACCCCTACGAGCAGTACTTC	CASSSGDPYEQYF
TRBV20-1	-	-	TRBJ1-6	TGCAGTGCTAGTCCGGGGGTACCCTCACCCCTCCACTTT	CSASPGVPSPLHF
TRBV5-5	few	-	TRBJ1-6	TGTGCCAGCAGCTTGGAATCGAGCTACTATAATTCACCCCTCCACTTT	CASSLESSYYNSPLHF
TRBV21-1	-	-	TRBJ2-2	TGTGCCAGCAATCCGTCGGACACCGGGGAGCTGTTTTTT	CASNPSDTGELFF
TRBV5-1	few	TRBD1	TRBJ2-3	TGCGCCAGCAGCTATCCGGGACAGGGCACAGATACGCAGTATTTT	CASSYPGQGTDTQYF